Listed below are T cell receptor beta chains from one sample, sequenced in a study of T cells in Graves' hyperthyroidism and ophthalmopathy. TCRdb fed the multiplex PCR reads into MiXCR, producing one record per CDR3 protein. The data contain about 350,000 distinct CDR3 sequences, about 20% of them seen just once; the ten biggest clones take up 3% to 4.5%. Material for sequencing was blood. The receptor set was obtained from a woman aged 18 to 35 with Graves' hyperthyroidism. The CDR3 runs from the conserved cysteine through the conserved F or W. Not all rows give a size; the values are once, few, many and, for expanded clones, a class.

TRBJ2-2	TRBV7-3	few	CASSSSTSGDDGELFF
TRBJ1-1	TRBV24-1	many	CATARGGLNTEAFF
TRBJ1-1	TRBV12-3/TRBV12-4	many	CASSLGTGATEAFF
TRBJ2-2	TRBV2	few	CASSEGVSRGELFF
TRBJ2-5	TRBV12-3/TRBV12-4	many	CASSSPTSLRGQETQYF
TRBJ1-2	TRBV10-3	many	CAISESNYGYTF
TRBJ1-5	TRBV9	-	CASSTGVGSNQPQHF
TRBJ2-7	TRBV20-1	many	CSAGGLHSKDEQYF
TRBJ1-1	TRBV15	many	CATSRDSRGRYTEAFF
TRBJ2-7	TRBV20-1	many	CSARSTSGLYEQYF
TRBJ2-7	TRBV28	many	CASSSLGGSYEQYF
TRBJ1-5	TRBV18	-	CASSPQGTNQPQHF
TRBJ2-7	TRBV20-1	many	CSARDPSEQTYEQYF
TRBJ2-7	TRBV15	many	CATSRMGYEQYF
TRBJ2-4	TRBV11-2	many	CASSLQGAGEDIQYF
TRBJ1-5	TRBV30	many	CAWSAGDRQPQHF
TRBJ1-1	TRBV5-1	-	CASSSWSLRVGNTEAFF
TRBJ1-6	TRBV28	many	CASSLGSAGGYNSPLHF
TRBJ2-5	TRBV9	many	CASSDSGGPGETQYF
TRBJ2-5	TRBV5-5	few	CASSLTGSIQETQYF
TRBJ1-2	TRBV18	many	CASSDRDGYTF
TRBJ1-1	TRBV30	many	CAWKKVWSEAFF
TRBJ1-1	TRBV30	-	CAWSKGTGISNGAFF
TRBJ2-2	TRBV15	many	CATSRDQGGAGELFF
TRBJ2-1	TRBV7-9	-	CASSSTRGAYNEQFF
TRBJ2-5	TRBV18	few	CASSPPWGSSQETQYF
TRBJ1-3	TRBV28	many	CASSPGNTIYF
TRBJ2-3	TRBV7-6	-	CASSFTGGRSSTDTQYF
TRBJ2-2	TRBV6-5	many	CASSYSAAAGELFF
TRBJ2-4	TRBV4-1	few	CASSQEGPSIVKNIQYF
TRBJ2-7	TRBV6-2/TRBV6-3	many	CASSYSGGGYEQYF
TRBJ1-1	TRBV27	many	CASSSYRNTEAFF
TRBJ2-7	TRBV12-3/TRBV12-4	-	CASNTGTGTYEQYF
TRBJ1-5	TRBV2	-	CASTNWLRGRLGQPQHF
TRBJ2-7	TRBV12-3/TRBV12-4	many	CASSLVGLARISYEQYF
TRBJ2-7	TRBV20-1	many	CSALPDRSGSYEQYF